The entry that follows covers one T cell receptor beta chain sequence. Its antigen is not yet known. No per-base quality is available; no much larger clone lies one base away. RNA was extracted using the RNeasy kit, and about 0.45 to 1 ug of the RNA was reverse transcribed with random hexamers. TCR beta CDR3 regions were amplified with the immunoSEQ multiplex PCR assay covering 54 Vbeta and 13 Jbeta segments. PCR amplification bias was corrected using a synthetic template baseline for primer optimization and computational correction. On the authors' methods: Reads were annotated to V, D and J genes per IMGT and analyzed with immunoSEQ Analyzer, keeping only productive sequences. To calculate clonality, Shannon entropy was normalized by log2 of the number of productive unique sequences and then subtracted from one. For each patient and control, public and private clones were evaluated among the 100 most prevalent clones. Clones were defined as Susac-specific when absent from the healthy and MS cohorts, from fewer than 1,300 published viral clones and from other ImmuneACCESS disease sequences. TCRdb reanalyzed the raw reads on its own, using fastp at Q25 for trimming and MiXCR for clone calling, and kept in-frame beta chains. Each record represents a unique CDR3 protein, reported with the most common genes and DNA among its rows. Clone size and V and J calls follow TCRdb, not the original study. Recorded for this sample are about 180,000 distinct CDR3 sequences; roughly 94% of them occurred a single time. The top ten constitute about 0.1% of the sample.

The data stem from a study of CD8 T cells in Susac syndrome (dated by TCRdb to between 2018 and 2021). Some background on the complete study: Among the Susac syndrome patients who were sequenced, clinically active disease was present in about six and clinical remission was observed in fewer than 10. At blood withdrawal, Susac syndrome patients were therapy-naive, treated with corticosteroids (with IVIg additionally given to some), or treated with IVIg alone. The study used repertoire sequencing to test whether antigen drove CD8+ T cell activation and differentiation in Susac syndrome.

On the study overall, not on this receptor specifically: In the CD4+ T cell repertoire of Susac syndrome patients, clonal expansion was not detected. The number of individuals in the TCR sequencing and HLA analysis was acknowledged as relatively small.

Peripheral blood CD8+ and CD4+ T cells from healthy donors, Susac syndrome patients and multiple sclerosis patients were profiled using high-throughput TCR beta sequencing. The Susac syndrome patients fulfilled recently defined diagnostic criteria for either definite or probable disease. Bulk CD8+ and CD4+ T cells were purified by magnetic negative isolation, whereas CD8+ TEMRA cells were enriched by FACS. Blood was drawn into EDTA tubes, processed within 24 hours, and PBMCs were isolated by density gradient centrifugation. PBMCs destined for TCR sequencing were cryopreserved in liquid nitrogen and later thawed in a 37 °C water bath. Purity of sorted or isolated CD4+, CD8+ and CD8+ TEMRA cells was at least 90%. This sequence originates from a human donor with Susac syndrome. The sequencing input was CD4+ T cells from PBMCs.

The CDR3 region reads CSVVRGNDEQYF. In nucleotides, the sequence is TGCAGCGTTGTAAGGGGAAACGACGAGCAGTACTTC. The chain is made from TRBV29-1 and TRBJ2-7; TRBD1 is a weak D gene call, 5 bases matching. The CDR3 starts with the cysteine, ends with the phenylalanine, and has 12 residues. Of all the DNA, just the CDR3 is kept, 36 bases in frame from base 1. CDR1 SQVTM and CDR2 ANQGSEA were looked up in the germline V gene. Trimming removed 4 bases from V and 5 bases from J, leaving 12 bases between the germline ends.